This is a list of T cell receptor beta chains from one sample in a study of cytomegalovirus exposure and HLA in healthy donors. Repertoires were generated with immunoSEQ multiplex PCR, while TCRdb's copy carries only in-frame clones and drops some. Here the sample spans 150,000 to 200,000 clones, approximately 96% being singletons. Sequenced material: PBMCs. The source is a woman aged 18-35 years in good health and CMV-seronegative. Each CDR3 is given with its conserved first and last residue. Fields, in order: clone size, J gene, V gene, CDR3 protein. The size field is filled for only some rows; it gives once, few, many or a size class.

- | TRBJ2-1 | TRBV4-1 | CASSRAPGLLDNEQFF
- | TRBJ1-2 | TRBV6-5 | CASIGTRNPYGYTF
- | TRBJ2-7 | TRBV12-2 | CASPRDRGWGEQYF
- | TRBJ2-3 | TRBV6-6 | CASSWPQDTQYF
once | TRBJ2-1 | TRBV11-3 | CASSLGAGNYNEQFF
- | TRBJ1-3 | TRBV9 | CASSGQGVNGNTIYF
- | TRBJ2-5 | TRBV12-2 | CASRLGQGKEETQYF
- | TRBJ2-3 | TRBV4-2 | CASSQEGLAESTDTQYF
- | TRBJ2-1 | TRBV5-1 | CASSLASFNEQFF
- | TRBJ1-2 | TRBV4-1 | CASSQSPASDYGYTF
- | TRBJ2-3 | TRBV6-4 | CASSEDGRNTDTQYF
once | TRBJ1-2 | TRBV18 | CASSHTQNYGYTF
- | TRBJ1-6 | TRBV2 | CASSEFGRDNSPLHF
- | TRBJ2-1 | TRBV5-1 | CASSLGRSSYNEQFF
- | TRBJ1-4 | TRBV7-2 | CASSAAGGGEKLFF
- | TRBJ2-5 | TRBV4-2 | CASSQGTGGETQYF
- | TRBJ2-7 | TRBV6-4 | CASSDGDKGSTYEQYF
- | TRBJ1-1 | TRBV5-1 | CASSLTTGSTNTEAFF
- | TRBJ1-2 | TRBV4-1 | CASSQERDNPYGYTF
- | TRBJ2-7 | TRBV11-1 | CASSPERRGDYEQYF
few | TRBJ2-7 | TRBV2 | CASRDSPYEQYF
- | TRBJ1-5 | TRBV4-1 | CASSQGTGSQPQHF
- | TRBJ2-7 | TRBV30 | CAWSRPGQGSGEQYF
- | TRBJ1-2 | TRBV5-4 | CASSLWQGADGYTF
- | TRBJ1-6 | TRBV4-2 | CASSQDLGGGKALHF
- | TRBJ2-7 | TRBV6-5 | CASSLTGTLYEQYF
- | TRBJ1-2 | TRBV6-5 | CASGTGQNYGYTF
- | TRBJ2-2 | TRBV4-3 | CASSQGAITGELFF
- | TRBJ1-6 | TRBV19 | CASSRAGESHSPLHF
- | TRBJ1-5 | TRBV6-6 | CASSFGTGPNQPQHF
- | TRBJ1-2 | TRBV7-6 | CASSPRDTSSYGYTF
- | TRBJ2-5 | TRBV10-2 | CASSDGETQYF
- | TRBJ1-5 | TRBV6-1 | CASSDRANQPQHF
- | TRBJ2-7 | TRBV5-1 | CASSSGLGSYEQYF
- | TRBJ2-1 | TRBV5-1 | CASSLGTGGDEQFF
- | TRBJ1-2 | TRBV5-4 | CASSWEGDYGYTF
- | TRBJ1-4 | TRBV6-7 | CASSSPAGGNEKLFF
- | TRBJ2-7 | TRBV20-1 | CSARFVEEQYF
- | TRBJ1-5 | TRBV18 | CASSPGTGDQPQHF
- | TRBJ1-2 | TRBV28 | CASSLENRGGYGYTF
once | TRBJ2-2 | TRBV10-2 | CASMGTSGGATGELFF
- | TRBJ2-1 | TRBV5-1 | CASSPNPSGDNNEQFF
- | TRBJ2-2 | TRBV15 | CATSRDRNTGELFF
- | TRBJ2-5 | TRBV5-1 | CASSLAAGRSQETQYF
- | TRBJ2-3 | TRBV11-2 | CASSPSWAGEVADTQYF